This T cell receptor beta chain was captured in a study of shared clonotypes between healthy human individuals (dated by TCRdb to the early 2020s). Regarding the complete study: The cohort included three men and a couple of women between 18 and 49 years of age. For each donor, three plates each were used for CD4 naive and CD4 memory, two plates were used for CD8 naive, and one plate was used for CD8 memory. To estimate repertoire size and how much clonotypes are shared between individuals, the study performed deep sequencing of blood TCR repertoires from a handful of healthy adults. To increase sequencing depth and limit assay-specific biases, TCR repertoire library preparation and sequencing were carried out by different laboratories using diverse techniques. Leukapheresis yielded between about 0.94 and 9 billion PBMCs per donor.

Overall study outcomes, separate from this receptor: Compared with non-shared clonotypes, clonotypes shared by all four sorted-subset donors had higher generation probabilities. Naive subsets generally had larger estimated clonotype richness than memory subsets did. The small number of donors limited the genetic and exposure-history diversity represented. Based on pairwise subsampling, the degree of clonotype sharing among donors was expected to be affected by sequencing depth. Only blood was sampled, and tissue TCR repertoires likely differ from those in blood. Incomplete sequencing was indicated by rarefaction of sorted-subset datasets, despite the large sequencing depth. Sharing across several donors was observed for about 5% of naive CD4, less than 4% of naive CD8, 2% to 2.5% of memory CD4, and over 0.3% of memory CD8 clonotypes.

The germline V gene yields SGHTA for CDR1 and FQGTGA for CDR2. The CDR3 holds 14 amino acids from the cysteine to the phenylalanine. Just the 42-base CDR3 DNA is kept, in frame starting at base 1. V lost 5 bases and J lost 7 bases; the stretch between them is 14 bases long. In the case of this clone: Its antigen is not yet known. Base qualities were left out, and no much larger clone turns up one base away.

Healthy HIV-negative adults with no recently reported acute infections or vaccinations were included as donors. Every donor was a Caucasian adult residing in Nashville, Tennessee, USA. CD4+ T cells were enriched through magnetic negative selection, after which naive cells were positively selected on CD45RA and the remaining negative fraction served as the memory subset. After blood collection by leukapheresis, PBMCs were isolated using Ficoll-Histopaque density gradient centrifugation and then cryopreserved in the vapor phase of liquid nitrogen. Analytical flow cytometry was used to check the purity and quantity of every magnetically sorted T cell population. Each sorted fraction had its genomic DNA isolated and then quantified by UV absorbance on a Nanodrop 2000c. Using the deep immunoSEQ assay, TCR CDR3 regions were amplified from genomic DNA by multiplex PCR. For each cell subset, the extracted genomic DNA was distributed evenly across all wells of several immunoSEQ 96-well plates, and each plate served as one replicate. Each replicate PCR for sorted subsets received 200 ng genomic DNA, equal to 30,000 or so T cell genomes. The purified libraries were quantified using a Qubit 3.0 fluorometer, sized with a Bioanalyzer 2100, and then quantified again using the KAPA Library Quantification kit. A separate single-read 150-cycle Illumina NextSeq 550 flow cell was used to sequence each immunoSEQ 96-well plate. The study's processing was this. Because the immunoSEQ output held only junctional sequences and lacked quality scores, the filtering could not match the filtering applied to full-length reads. Sequences were annotated with PyIR, a Python wrapper for IgBLAST v1.9, and V/J genes and CDR3 were assigned using IMGT germline references. Reads were removed for weak V/J assignments (E-value above 1e-6), missing CDR3, stop codons, out-of-frame junctions, or ambiguous translated residues. V3J clonotypes were defined by identical inferred V gene, J gene, and CDR3 amino acid sequence. Percentage overlap between repertoires was computed as shared unique clonotypes divided by the size of the smaller repertoire. RTK rarefaction, the Chao1 estimator, and Recon v2.1 estimates of unobserved clonotypes were used to assess repertoire richness. Generation probabilities for all TCRbeta clonotypes obtained by the gDNA method from a handful of donors were computed using OLGA. The clones in this table, taken by TCRdb from immuneACCESS, are in-frame only. Not every clone is retained; where verified, under half of the shortfall comes from an unresolved V gene, and the cause of the rest is unknown. Clonal size and the V and J genes are those of that table, whereas D and trimming came from the DNA. The sample table shows 2 million to 2.5 million clones, and 90% to 95% are seen once. The ten largest clonotypes hold 0.39% of the sample.

The receptor was isolated from a young man in good health. Some clones in this sample may be carry-over from other donors' samples. The chain is encoded by TRBV7-3 joined to TRBJ2-2; a tentative D match to TRBD1 spans 5 bases. Source material: naive CD4+ T cells from PBMCs. What this sample's cell subset or site label stands for: CD45RA+ positively selected. The DNA sequence reads TGTGCCAGCAGCCAAAGCAGGGATCACGGGGAGCTGTTTTTT. Its amino acids are CASSQSRDHGELFF.